This T cell receptor beta chain was captured in a study of blood T cell repertoires in COVID-19. About the study: The United States, Italy and Spain supplied acute and convalescent COVID-19 samples. Nucleic acid was either cDNA or gDNA, and it came from T cells, B-cell-depleted T cells, or PBMCs.

Germline V gives CDR1 SGHRS, CDR2 YFSETQ. Losses at the gene ends were 4 bases for V and 3 bases for J; bases not matched to a gene: 6. This CDR3 is 15 amino acids long. Sequencing used immunoSEQ multiplex PCR; TCRdb keeps in-frame clones, though not all of them. The repertoire holds 250,000 to 300,000 clones, with 75% to 90% as singletons. Sequencing used peripheral blood. This clonotype was obtained from a middle-aged woman who had recovered from COVID-19. V and J are TRBV5-1 and TRBJ2-7, with 11 bases fitting TRBD1. For the CDR3, the DNA is TGCGCCAGCAGCCCGGGGACAGGGGGGGTCTACGAGCAGTACTTC. Protein sequence: CASSPGTGGVYEQYF.